Listed below are T cell receptor beta chains from one sample, sequenced in a study of CD8 T cells in Susac syndrome. TCRdb processed the immunoSEQ multiplex PCR reads anew with MiXCR; each CDR3 protein has one entry. The sample lists hundreds of thousands of distinct CDR3 sequences, approximately 89% occurring once. Material: CD8+ T cells from PBMCs. Receptors were obtained from a human donor with multiple sclerosis. The CDR3 runs from the conserved cysteine through the conserved F or W. The order of the fields is J gene, CDR3 length, V gene, CDR3 protein.

TRBJ2-1	17	TRBV12-3/TRBV12-4	CASSRQLTGSGANEQFF
TRBJ1-4	15	TRBV29-1	CSVTGGVATNEKLFF
TRBJ2-7	14	TRBV5-1	CASSAGTGGDEQYF
TRBJ2-7	13	TRBV29-1	CSVEGVRSYEQYF
TRBJ2-1	17	TRBV4-2	CASSHPPGLEAYNEQFF
TRBJ1-5	15	TRBV6-5	CASSYIVRRDQPQHF
TRBJ2-3	13	TRBV5-1	CASSSPRADTQYF
TRBJ1-2	13	TRBV27	CASSWSGGYGYTF
TRBJ1-1	14	TRBV27	CASSLIGTYTEAFF
TRBJ1-2	14	TRBV7-9	CASSLLQGAYGYTF
TRBJ1-2	15	TRBV28	CASSPSGTDLYGYTF
TRBJ2-3	22	TRBV6-2/TRBV6-3	CASSYPPPAGTSGRDTPDTQYF
TRBJ1-5	14	TRBV5-1	CASSLGGPHQPQHF
TRBJ2-7	13	TRBV30	CAWRLTGEYEQYF
TRBJ1-3	14	TRBV27	CASSQQGIGNTIYF
TRBJ2-7	14	TRBV12-3/TRBV12-4	CASSFAAGTYEQYF
TRBJ2-1	15	TRBV29-1	CSVGPTGGGYNEQFF
TRBJ2-5	14	TRBV6-5	CASSQETSFETQYF
TRBJ1-5	14	TRBV19	CASSPPGFGQPQHF
TRBJ1-5	13	TRBV30	CAWRPTFGQPQHF
TRBJ2-7	17	TRBV6-1	CASSEELAGVTSYEQYF
TRBJ1-1	16	TRBV4-1	CASSQDRGLSSTEAFF
TRBJ1-2	13	TRBV6-1	CASRAFDSYGYTF
TRBJ1-1	15	TRBV10-3	CAISESIGGGTEAFF
TRBJ1-1	15	TRBV27	CASSPIGQGGTEAFF
TRBJ2-3	15	TRBV27	CASSPRTGEEDTQYF
TRBJ2-1	13	TRBV19	CASTSGVKNEQFF
TRBJ2-2	16	TRBV4-1	CASSQWGRDSAGELFF
TRBJ2-1	15	TRBV20-1	CSASRTSGGYNEQFF
TRBJ2-1	15	TRBV7-9	CASSLTASGGIEQFF
TRBJ2-3	13	TRBV2	CASEAGDTDTQYF
TRBJ2-1	12	TRBV24-1	CATEGSYNEQFF
TRBJ2-1	16	TRBV12-3/TRBV12-4	CASSERTSGRSNEQFF
TRBJ2-1	9	TRBV24-1	CATHYEQFF
TRBJ2-7	15	TRBV7-9	CASSSTGLGGYEQYF
TRBJ2-6	18	TRBV9	CASSARDREVTGANVLTF
TRBJ2-7	15	TRBV27	CASRDGQFWGLEQYF
TRBJ1-3	13	TRBV20-1	CSAKGLSGNTIYF
TRBJ1-2	13	TRBV6-5	CASSYGGTDGYTF
TRBJ1-2	16	TRBV6-1	CASSAREEPNHYGYTF
TRBJ2-6	17	TRBV11-2	CASSLGQGASGANVLTF
TRBJ2-7	13	TRBV5-1	CASSLRANYEQYF
TRBJ1-5	18	TRBV4-1	CASSQGLFGSYGDQPQHF
TRBJ1-2	13	TRBV7-2	CASSLVGIYGYTF
TRBJ2-1	13	TRBV5-4	CASSPGLRNEQFF
TRBJ2-7	12	TRBV30	CAWKQGSYEQYF
TRBJ2-4	15	TRBV6-4	CASSDSGGAKNIQYF
TRBJ2-7	14	TRBV11-2	CASSMGPFTYEQYF
TRBJ1-1	15	TRBV18	CASSPGPMDRPEAFF
TRBJ1-1	16	TRBV20-1	CSATVRDRGLNTEAFF
TRBJ2-2	13	TRBV12-3/TRBV12-4	CASSRGRTGELFF
TRBJ1-4	16	TRBV4-1	CASSQEEARVNEKLFF
TRBJ2-5	15	TRBV4-1	CASSQENGLEETQYF
TRBJ1-5	14	TRBV12-5	CASGPGGSNQPQHF